The T cell receptor beta chain under discussion was sequenced for a study of identical twins (dated by TCRdb to 2016 to 2018). The study in broad terms: To test whether fetal clonotypes persist, the study used deep sequencing on TCR alpha and beta repertoires from monozygotic twins, unrelated adults of various ages, and cord blood. To rule out contamination, the twin experiments were replicated at different times with different library preparation protocols. Results the study describes overall, beyond this receptor: Abundant cord blood beta clonotypes carried fewer insertions; young adult naive repertoires showed a weaker similar trend, while memory repertoires showed none. Invariant T cells such as MAIT and iNKT could partly confound zero-insertion analyses, although diverse VJ usage argued against such confounding for most clonotypes. In monozygotic twins, out-of-frame TCR alpha sharing was systematically underestimated by recombination models, although the models agreed with sharing between unrelated individuals. Compared with coincidental sharing between unrelated individuals, out-of-frame TCR alpha sequences shared between twins had an excess of sequences with low generation probability. The excess sharing between twins in beta out-of-frame sequences was weaker because fewer shared sequences reduced the signal-to-noise ratio. Because the same donors could not be followed over many years, conclusions were based on cross-sectional statistical analysis.

Inclusive of the bounding cysteine and phenylalanine, the CDR3 is 15 residues long. Only the CDR3 DNA is retained, 45 bases long and in frame from the first base. Via the germline V gene, CDR1 is SGHTA and CDR2 FQGNSA. V is cut by 1 base and J by 5 bases, and the space between the germline ends is 13 bases. Receptor amplification or capture employed 5' RACE. Sequencing relied on an Illumina HiSeq 2000. Template switching added a universal primer binding site, and the final cDNA carried a unique molecular identifier that allowed TCR cDNA molecules to be counted accurately. Specific primers in the conserved constant-segment region were used to synthesize first-strand cDNA for TCR alpha and beta chains. To control for contamination, each cDNA library was double barcoded with a SMART-Mk sample barcode plus Illumina barcodes. TruSeq adapter sequences along with Illumina sample barcodes were introduced in two successive PCR steps. Sequencing of the TCR alpha and beta cDNA libraries was done on the Illumina HiSeq platform using custom primers. Turning to the authors' computational methods: MiGEC was used to process raw reads and extract unique molecular identifiers, and MiXCR was used to find CDR3 positions. For each individual, recombination models were inferred using an EM algorithm with the repgenHMM and IGoR tools. The tcR package in R was used for shared clonotype analysis, with sharing normalized by the product of cloneset sizes. To study raw recombination without the effects of thymic and clonal selection, out-of-frame nonproductive sequences were analyzed. Starting from the raw public reads, TCRdb applied fastp trimming at Q25, assembled clones with MiXCR and retained in-frame beta chains. Here each entry gathers all rows of one CDR3 protein and keeps the most common genes and DNA. These V and J calls derive from TCRdb rather than the authors' analysis. In this sample the table shows some 900,000 distinct CDR3 sequences, 12% of which occur a single time. The ten biggest clones cover around 1.6% of the sample.

Only healthy Caucasian donors were included. Three pairs of female monozygotic twins, all aged roughly 18 to 29 years, were included in the twin cohort. The RNA used for TCR libraries was isolated from peripheral blood mononuclear cells. About this clonotype itself: Its cognate antigen has yet to be identified. Base qualities are missing; no much larger clone stands one base away.

These data were likewise used in another study, on yellow fever vaccine responses in identical twins. The second study, in turn, reports: The T cell response to vaccination in identical twins was reported by the authors to appear partly convergent and partly personalized. The study precisely tracked vaccine-responding T cell clones in identical twins.

This clonotype originated in a young woman in good health. Sequences were obtained from PBMCs. The chain couples TRBV7-2 to TRBJ2-3; D gene: possibly TRBD1, on 5 matching bases. The CDR3 region has the sequence CASSLVQGIGDTQYF. The sequence in DNA is TGTGCCAGCAGCTTAGTTCAGGGTATAGGAGATACGCAGTATTTT.